Here is one T cell receptor (beta chain) with its context. Its antigen is unidentified. Amplification used 60 Vbeta primers and 13 Jbeta primers. In the authors' workflow: Roughly 10 million shared chains were among around 80 million unique TCR beta chains counted in a later analysis. TCRdb keeps only in-frame clones here, not all; method: immunoSEQ multiplex PCR. V and J calls and clone size are those listed in that table; D and trimming were worked out from the DNA. This sample contains under 250,000 clones. CDR3 length equals 15 residues. With V trimmed by 7 bases and J by 12 bases, 17 bases remained unmatched. Germline loops: CDR1 MNHEY, CDR2 SMNVEV (reference sequence). These data come from a study of cytomegalovirus exposure and HLA in healthy donors. The study, taken as a whole, reports: An apparent linkage of common viral pathogens to several of the most significant clusters emerged in a later analysis. Roughly uniform depth of sequencing across donors was assumed in presence/absence analyses.

This sequence originates from a girl between 2 and 10 years old in good health and CMV-seropositive. The chain combines TRBV27 with TRBJ2-1; 8 bases agree with TRBD1. The sequenced sample consisted of PBMCs. The CDR3 coding sequence is TGTGCCAGCAACTGGGCAGGGGGCGCGGTAGGGACGCAGTTCTTC. Translation gives CASNWAGGAVGTQFF.